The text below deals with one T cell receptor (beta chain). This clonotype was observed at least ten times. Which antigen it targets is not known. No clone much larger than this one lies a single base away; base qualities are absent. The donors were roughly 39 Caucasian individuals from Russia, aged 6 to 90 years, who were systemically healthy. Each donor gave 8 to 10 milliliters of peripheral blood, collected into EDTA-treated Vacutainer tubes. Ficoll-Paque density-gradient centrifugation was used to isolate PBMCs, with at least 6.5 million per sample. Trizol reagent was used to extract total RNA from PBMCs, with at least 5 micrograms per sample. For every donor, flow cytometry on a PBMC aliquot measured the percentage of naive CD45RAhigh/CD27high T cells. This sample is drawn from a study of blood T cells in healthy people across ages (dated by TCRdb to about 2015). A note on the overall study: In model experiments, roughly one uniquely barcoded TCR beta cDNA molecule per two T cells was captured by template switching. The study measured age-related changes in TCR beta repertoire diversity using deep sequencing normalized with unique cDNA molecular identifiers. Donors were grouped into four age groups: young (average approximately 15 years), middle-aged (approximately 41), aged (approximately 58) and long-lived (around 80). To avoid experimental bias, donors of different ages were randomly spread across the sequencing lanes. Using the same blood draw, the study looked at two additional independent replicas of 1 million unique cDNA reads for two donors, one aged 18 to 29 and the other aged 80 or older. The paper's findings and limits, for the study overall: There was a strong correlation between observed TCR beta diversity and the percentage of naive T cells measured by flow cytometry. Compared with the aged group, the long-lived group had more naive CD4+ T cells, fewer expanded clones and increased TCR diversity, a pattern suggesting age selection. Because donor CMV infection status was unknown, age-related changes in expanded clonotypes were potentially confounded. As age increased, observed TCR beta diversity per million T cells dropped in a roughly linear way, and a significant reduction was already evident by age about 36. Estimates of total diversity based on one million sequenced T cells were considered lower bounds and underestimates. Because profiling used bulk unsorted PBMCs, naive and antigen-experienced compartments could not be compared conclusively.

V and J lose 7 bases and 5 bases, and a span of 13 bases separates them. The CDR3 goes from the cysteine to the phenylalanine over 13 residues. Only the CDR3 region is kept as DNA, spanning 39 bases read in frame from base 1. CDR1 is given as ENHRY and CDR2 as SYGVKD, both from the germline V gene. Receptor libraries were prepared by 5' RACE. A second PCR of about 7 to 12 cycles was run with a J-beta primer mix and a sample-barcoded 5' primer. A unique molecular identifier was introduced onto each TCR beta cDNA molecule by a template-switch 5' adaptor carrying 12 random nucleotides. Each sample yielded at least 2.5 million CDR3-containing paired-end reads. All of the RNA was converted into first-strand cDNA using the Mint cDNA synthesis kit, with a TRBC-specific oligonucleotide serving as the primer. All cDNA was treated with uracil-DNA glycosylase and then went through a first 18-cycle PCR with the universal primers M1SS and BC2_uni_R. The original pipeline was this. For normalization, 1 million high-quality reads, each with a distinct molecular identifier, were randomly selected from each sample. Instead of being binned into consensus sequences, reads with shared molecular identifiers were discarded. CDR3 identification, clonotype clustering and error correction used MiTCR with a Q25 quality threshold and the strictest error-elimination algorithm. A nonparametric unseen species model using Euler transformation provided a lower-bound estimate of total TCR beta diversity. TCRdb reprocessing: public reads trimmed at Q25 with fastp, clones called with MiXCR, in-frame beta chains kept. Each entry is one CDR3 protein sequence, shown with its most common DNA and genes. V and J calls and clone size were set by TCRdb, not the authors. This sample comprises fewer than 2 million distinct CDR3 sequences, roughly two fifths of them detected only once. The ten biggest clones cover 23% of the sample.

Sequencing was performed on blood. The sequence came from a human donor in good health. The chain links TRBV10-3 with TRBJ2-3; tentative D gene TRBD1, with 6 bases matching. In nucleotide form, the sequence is TGTGCCATCAATCGGGACATACAAGATACGCAGTATTTT. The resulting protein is CAINRDIQDTQYF.